This T cell receptor (beta chain) derives from a study of T cell responses to AZD1222 COVID-19 vaccine. The study, taken as a whole, reports: Across the whole spike, CD4 TCRs peaked at regions 160-218 and 743-854. Donors were largely white British and mainly female; clonal diversity was possibly underestimated. Breadth and depth of Spike-specific TCRs rose after two AZD1222 doses.

Clones were read by immunoSEQ multiplex PCR, and TCRdb kept only the in-frame ones, dropping some. The repertoire holds about 140,000 clones, roughly nine tenths seen once, with around 7.6% in the top ten. As to this clone: Its antigen is unknown.

The ends were cut back, 3 bases at V and 4 bases at J, with 8 bases in the middle. There are 12 residues in the CDR3. Germline CDR1 is SQVTM and CDR2 is ANQGSEA. J is TRBJ2-3 and V is TRBV29-1, with D perhaps matching TRBD2 (5 bases). The sequence came from an adult who received the MenACWY meningococcal vaccine as a control. This specimen consisted of peripheral blood, obtained 28 days after the second dose of the MenACWY control vaccine. The CDR3 loop is CSVDASSDTQYF. CDR3 bases: TGCAGCGTTGACGCTAGCTCAGATACGCAGTATTTT.